One and the same sample provided the 15 T cell receptor beta chains below, sequenced in a study of blood T cell repertoires in COVID-19. Produced via immunoSEQ multiplex PCR; TCRdb's table is partial and in-frame only. The table shows 430,000 or so clones, with roughly 90% occurring only once. Sequenced input: peripheral blood. The source of these receptors is a young man with COVID-19, enrolled during active disease.

CDR3 sequence: CASSLAGGLTDTQYF. The CDR3 nucleotides are TGTGCCAGCAGCTTGGCGGGCGGACTCACAGATACGCAGTATTTT. This chain connects TRBV5-4 to TRBJ2-3, with a possible D match to TRBD2 (5 bases). Germline V gene sequence: CDR1 SGHNT, CDR2 YYREEE (reference sequence). The V end was cut by 0 bases, the J end by 2 bases, with 10 bases between. The CDR3 runs to 15 residues. Complete variable domain (other parts from reference TRBV5-4 and TRBJ2-3): ETGVTQSPTHLIKTRGQQVTLRCSSQSGHNTVSWYQQALGQGPQFIFQYYREEENGRGNFPPRFSGLQFPNYSSELNVNALELDDSALYLCASSLAGGLTDTQYFGPGTRLTVL.

This chain uses TRBV3-1 (or the pseudogene TRBV3-2) with TRBJ2-1; TRBD2 matches 8 bases. V dropped 0 bases and J dropped 15; count of bases not matched to a gene: 19. The CDR3 contains 17 residues. Germline V gives CDR1 LGHDT, CDR2 YNNKEL (reference sequence). The CDR3 reads CASSQDSGTRGSSSRFF. The CDR3 DNA reads as TGTGCCAGCAGCCAAGACTCCGGGACTAGAGGATCCAGCAGTAGGTTCTTC.

The chain is built from TRBV2 and TRBJ2-1, with D possibly being TRBD1 (5 bases). The V end was cut by 7 bases, the J end by 4 bases, with 11 bases between. Germline CDR1 and CDR2: SNHLY and FYNNEI. The CDR3 consists of 13 residues. The CDR3 spells CASIPGLYNEQFF. CDR3 DNA sequence: TGTGCCAGCATCCCAGGGTTATACAATGAGCAGTTCTTC.

The chain employs TRBV7-6 and TRBJ2-3, with a tentative D call TRBD1 (5 bases). Per the germline V gene, CDR1 is SGHVS and CDR2 is FNYEAQ. The CDR3 contains 14 residues. Trimming pared 5 bases from V and 4 bases from J, leaving 13 bases between. CDR3 DNA sequence: TGTGCCAGCAGCCTCAGGGCGAGCGCAGATACGCAGTATTTT. This gives the protein CASSLRASADTQYF.

This clone was seen once. The rearrangement uses TRBV5-8 and TRBJ2-1; D ambiguous. Germline loops: CDR1 SGHTS, CDR2 YDEGEE. The length of the CDR3 is 10 residues. The ends were cut back, 2 bases at V and 9 bases at J, with 3 bases in the middle. The CDR3 DNA reads TGTGCCAGCAGCTTCGGTGAGCAGTTCTTC. Amino acid sequence: CASSFGEQFF.

The J gene is TRBJ2-2, the V gene TRBV19; the match to TRBD2 covers 11 bases. Germline V lookup: CDR1 LNHDA, CDR2 SQIVND (reference sequence). There are 16 residues in the CDR3. The V segment lost 7 bases and the J segment 4 bases; nucleotides outside the gene matches: 8. In nucleotides, the CDR3 is TGTGCCAGTACCGGGACTAGCGGCGGCCCCACCGGGGAGCTGTTTTTT. It encodes CASTGTSGGPTGELFF.

The CDR3 nucleotides are TGCGCCAGCAGCCAAGTCACCGGGACTTGGCTCGGGGAGCTGTTTTTT. Its protein is CASSQVTGTWLGELFF. The V call is TRBV4-1, the J call TRBJ2-2; possibly TRBD2 for D (6 bases). Germline lookup yields CDR1 MGHRA and CDR2 YSYEKL. The CDR3 loop spans 16 amino acids. The germline V and J ends were trimmed by 1 base and 7 bases, with 16 bases remaining between them.

The chain employs TRBV7-9 and TRBJ2-5; D perhaps matches TRBD2 (6 bases). The V gene lost 4 bases and the J gene lost 4 bases, with 10 bases spanning the gap. The CDR3 has 13 residues. Germline lookup yields CDR1 SEHNR and CDR2 FQNEAQ (reference sequence). In nucleotides, the CDR3 is TGTGCCAGCAGCTGGCGGGGTACAGAGACCCAGTACTTC. This gives the protein CASSWRGTETQYF.

The V call is TRBV18, the J call TRBJ2-5; 11 bases fit TRBD1. Trimming removed 5 bases from V and 1 base from J; junction bases left unmatched: 3. Germline V gene lookup returns CDR1 KGHSH and CDR2 LQKENI. The CDR3 contains 15 residues. CDR3 DNA: TGTGCCAGCTCAGCCGGGACAGGGGGCCAAGAGACCCAGTACTTC. Encoded protein: CASSAGTGGQETQYF.

The V and J genes are TRBV12-3 or TRBV12-4 and TRBJ1-2; the D is unclear. Deletions cut 0 bases from V and 8 bases from J, with 10 bases between. The CDR3 consists of 13 residues. The CDR3 coding sequence is TGTGCCAGCAGTTTAGCGCCAGAGGCCGGCTACACCTTC. It codes for CASSLAPEAGYTF.

This chain joins TRBV3-1 (or the pseudogene TRBV3-2) and TRBJ2-5; the match to TRBD2 covers 8 bases. CDR3 length equals 15 residues. Trimming took 4 bases from V and 5 from J; bases not matched to a gene: 9. Germline V gives CDR1 LGHDT, CDR2 YNNKEL (reference sequence). CDR3 protein: CASSPQRERRETQYF. CDR3 in DNA: TGTGCCAGCAGCCCCCAGCGGGAGCGGCGGGAGACCCAGTACTTC.

The chain employs TRBV19 and TRBJ2-1, with TRBD2 identical over 8 bases. V lost 10 bases and J lost 6; bases outside the gene matches: 8. Germline CDR1 and CDR2: LNHDA and SQIVND (reference sequence). The CDR3 contains 13 residues. The CDR3 nucleotides read TGTGCCACCAGCGGGAGTTTCATCAATGAGCAGTTCTTC. As protein: CATSGSFINEQFF.

The sample holds one count of this clone. The chain couples TRBV2 to TRBJ2-3, with 8 positions matching TRBD1. Germline-derived CDR1 and CDR2 are SNHLY and FYNNEI. The CDR3 is 14 residues long. Unmatched junction bases numbered 6, after V lost 4 bases and J lost 6 bases. CDR3 in amino acids: CASSVAGGEDTQYF. CDR3 sequence (DNA): TGTGCCAGCAGTGTTGCAGGGGGCGAGGATACGCAGTATTTT.

This chain connects TRBV28 to TRBJ2-5; TRBD2 matches 9 bases. The length of the CDR3 is 17 residues. The trim removed 5 bases at V and 4 bases at J, leaving 14 bases unmatched. Germline CDR1 is MDHEN and CDR2 is SYDVKM. The CDR3 DNA reads TGTGCCAGCAGTCCGAACCTGGGCGGGGGGGCCTTAGAGACCCAGTACTTC. Encoded protein: CASSPNLGGGALETQYF.

V and J are TRBV5-4 and TRBJ1-2; 7 nucleotides agree with TRBD1. The junction had 6 bases not matched to a gene; V was cut back by 3 bases and J by 7 bases. Germline loops: CDR1 SGHNT, CDR2 YYREEE (reference sequence). The CDR3 runs 13 residues. The CDR3 region has the DNA TGTGCCAGCAGCTCTGACAGGGTTGGTGGCTACACCTTC. Translating it yields CASSSDRVGGYTF.